The present entry profiles one T cell receptor (beta chain) with its context. This sample is part of a study of T cell responses to AZD1222 COVID-19 vaccine. The J segment lost 6 bases and the V segment lost 6 bases, leaving 8 bases of the junction unmatched. The CDR3 length is 15 residues. CDR1 LNHDA and CDR2 SQIVND come from the germline V gene (reference sequence). The assay was immunoSEQ multiplex PCR, and TCRdb's table has in-frame clones only and misses some. The sample consists of about 48,000 clones, approximately 90% of them appearing once. This TCR was sampled from an adult who received the AZD1222 COVID-19 vaccine. The chain employs TRBV19 and TRBJ1-6, with 7 bases lining up with TRBD1. This sample comprised peripheral blood, obtained 28 days after the second AZD1222 dose. The CDR3 DNA is TGTGCCAGTAGGCACAGGGGTCAGGCTAATTCACCCCTCCACTTT. As protein: CASRHRGQANSPLHF.